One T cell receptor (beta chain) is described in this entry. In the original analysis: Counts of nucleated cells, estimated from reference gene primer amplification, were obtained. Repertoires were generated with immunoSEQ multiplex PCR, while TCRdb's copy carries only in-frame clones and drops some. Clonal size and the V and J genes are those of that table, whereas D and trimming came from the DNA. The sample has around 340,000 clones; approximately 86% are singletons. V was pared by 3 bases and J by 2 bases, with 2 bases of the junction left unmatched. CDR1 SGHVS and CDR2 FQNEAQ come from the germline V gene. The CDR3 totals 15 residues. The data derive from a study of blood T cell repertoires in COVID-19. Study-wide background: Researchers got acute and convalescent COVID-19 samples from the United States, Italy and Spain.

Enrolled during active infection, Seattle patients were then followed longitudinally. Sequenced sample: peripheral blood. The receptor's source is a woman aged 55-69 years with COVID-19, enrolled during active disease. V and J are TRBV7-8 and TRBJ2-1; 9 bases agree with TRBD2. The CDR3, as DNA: TGTGCCAGCAGCTTGAGCGGGGGGACCTACAATGAGCAGTTCTTC. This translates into CASSLSGGTYNEQFF.